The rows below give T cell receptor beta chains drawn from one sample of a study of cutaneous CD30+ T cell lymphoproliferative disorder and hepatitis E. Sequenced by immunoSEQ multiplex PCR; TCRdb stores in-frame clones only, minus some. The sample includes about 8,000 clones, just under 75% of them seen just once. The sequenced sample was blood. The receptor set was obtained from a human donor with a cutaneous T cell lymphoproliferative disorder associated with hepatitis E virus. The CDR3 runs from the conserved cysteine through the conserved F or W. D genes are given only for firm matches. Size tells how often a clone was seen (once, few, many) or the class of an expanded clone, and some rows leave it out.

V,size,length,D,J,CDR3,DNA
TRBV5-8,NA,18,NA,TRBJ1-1,CASSLRTSRARPDTEAFF,TGTGCCAGCAGCTTGAGGACGAGTAGGGCGCGCCCGGATACTGAAGCTTTCTTT
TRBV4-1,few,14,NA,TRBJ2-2,CASSQGGSTGELFF,TGCGCCAGCAGCCAAGGGGGGAGCACCGGGGAGCTGTTTTTT
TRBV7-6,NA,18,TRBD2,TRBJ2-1,CASSSNPPTSGSRNEQFF,TGTGCCAGCAGCTCAAATCCCCCAACTAGCGGGAGTCGGAATGAGCAGTTCTTC
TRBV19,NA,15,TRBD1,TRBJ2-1,CASSISGQGVNEQFF,TGTGCCAGTAGTATTTCGGGACAGGGTGTAAATGAGCAGTTCTTC
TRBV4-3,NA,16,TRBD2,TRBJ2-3,CASSQDLGGATDTQYF,TGCGCCAGCAGCCAAGATCTCGGGGGGGCCACAGATACGCAGTATTTT
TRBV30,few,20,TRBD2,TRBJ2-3,CAWSVQRLAANNIHGDTQYF,TGTGCCTGGAGTGTACAGCGACTAGCGGCTAACAACATCCATGGGGATACGCAGTATTTT
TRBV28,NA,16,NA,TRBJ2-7,CASSPLTDTNSYEQYF,TGTGCCAGCAGTCCCCTGACGGACACGAACTCCTACGAACAGTACTTC
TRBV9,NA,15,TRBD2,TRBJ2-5,CASSQTSGAKETQYF,TGTGCCAGCAGCCAAACTAGCGGAGCTAAAGAGACCCAGTACTTC
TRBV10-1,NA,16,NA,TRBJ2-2,CASRVIGERETGELFF,TGCGCCAGCAGGGTTATCGGGGAGAGGGAAACCGGGGAGCTGTTTTTT
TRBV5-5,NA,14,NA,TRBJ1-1,CASSFQGSGTEAFF,TGTGCCAGCAGCTTCCAGGGTTCGGGGACTGAAGCTTTCTTT
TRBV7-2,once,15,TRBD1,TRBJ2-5,CASSFGQGAMRTQYF,TGTGCCAGCAGCTTCGGACAGGGGGCGATGAGGACCCAGTACTTC
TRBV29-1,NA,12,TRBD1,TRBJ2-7,CSVEGQGSEQYF,TGCAGCGTTGAGGGACAGGGCTCCGAGCAGTACTTC
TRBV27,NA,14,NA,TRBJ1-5,CASSLFQGNQPQHF,TGTGCCAGCAGTTTGTTCCAGGGGAATCAGCCCCAGCATTTT
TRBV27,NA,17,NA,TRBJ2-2,CASTKGTGQGGTGELFF,TGTGCCAGCACCAAGGGTACAGGGCAAGGGGGAACCGGGGAGCTGTTTTTT
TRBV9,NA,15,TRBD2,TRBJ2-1,CASSVVGGTYNEQFF,TGTGCCAGCAGCGTAGTGGGGGGGACCTACAATGAGCAGTTCTTC
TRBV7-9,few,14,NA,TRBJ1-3,CASSTLGSGNTIYF,TGTGCCAGCAGCACACTCGGCTCTGGAAACACCATATATTTT
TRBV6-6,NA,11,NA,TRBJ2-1,CASTARDEQFF,TGTGCCAGCACGGCTAGGGATGAGCAGTTCTTC
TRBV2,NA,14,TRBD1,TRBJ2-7,CASVIGTGAYEQYF,TGTGCCAGCGTTATAGGGACAGGGGCCTACGAGCAGTACTTC
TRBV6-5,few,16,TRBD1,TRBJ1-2,CASSYSKTGGNYGYTF,TGTGCCAGCAGTTACTCGAAGACAGGGGGTAACTATGGCTACACCTTC
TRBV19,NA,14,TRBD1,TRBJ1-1,CASIRTGLNTEAFF,TGTGCCAGTATTCGGACAGGCCTGAACACTGAAGCTTTCTTT
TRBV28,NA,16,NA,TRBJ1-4,CASSSSRATTNEKLFF,TGTGCCAGCAGCTCCAGCCGGGCTACAACTAATGAAAAACTGTTTTTT
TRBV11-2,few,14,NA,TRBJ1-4,CASSDRPRDEKLFF,TGTGCCAGCAGCGACCGTCCGCGTGATGAAAAACTGTTTTTT
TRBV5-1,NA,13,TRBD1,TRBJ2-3,CASRGQGADTQYF,TGCGCCAGCAGAGGACAGGGGGCAGATACGCAGTATTTT
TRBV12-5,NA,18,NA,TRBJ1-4,CASGPVAPREGEDEKLFF,TGTGCTAGTGGTCCTGTAGCCCCCCGGGAGGGGGAGGATGAAAAACTGTTTTTT
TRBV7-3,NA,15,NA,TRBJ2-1,CASSFKGDSYNEQFF,TGTGCCAGCAGCTTCAAGGGGGATTCCTACAATGAGCAGTTCTTC
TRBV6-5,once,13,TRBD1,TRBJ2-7,CASSYGTGQEQYF,TGTGCCAGCAGTTACGGGACAGGGCAGGAGCAGTACTTC
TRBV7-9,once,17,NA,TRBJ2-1,CASTDYGDPSPYNEQFF,TGTGCCAGCACCGACTACGGGGACCCCTCCCCTTACAATGAGCAGTTCTTC
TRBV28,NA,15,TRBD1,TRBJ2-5,CASSFPGQGGETQYF,TGTGCCAGCAGTTTTCCGGGACAGGGAGGAGAGACCCAGTACTTC
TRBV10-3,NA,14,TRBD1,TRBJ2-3,CALRPSTGARTQYF,TGTGCCCTTAGGCCGTCCACAGGGGCGCGCACGCAGTATTTT
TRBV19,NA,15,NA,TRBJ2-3,CASSITPGSMDTQYF,TGTGCCAGTAGTATAACCCCCGGAAGCATGGATACGCAGTATTTT
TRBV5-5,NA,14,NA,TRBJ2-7,CASSLYGETYEQYF,TGTGCCAGCAGCTTGTACGGGGAAACCTACGAGCAGTACTTC
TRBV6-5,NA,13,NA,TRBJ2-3,CASSYSNLDTQYF,TGTGCCAGCAGTTACTCCAACCTGGATACGCAGTATTTT
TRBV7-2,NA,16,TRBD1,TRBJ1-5,CASSLGSRGTGQPQHF,TGTGCCAGCAGCTTAGGAAGTAGGGGGACAGGGCAGCCCCAGCATTTT
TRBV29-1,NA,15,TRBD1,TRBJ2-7,CSAVGAGTGGYEQYF,TGCAGCGCTGTGGGGGCCGGGACAGGGGGATACGAGCAGTACTTC
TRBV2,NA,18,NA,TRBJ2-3,CASSVSASRGATWDTQYF,TGTGCCAGCAGTGTTTCAGCCAGCCGGGGGGCTACCTGGGATACGCAGTATTTT
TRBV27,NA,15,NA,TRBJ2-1,CASSSQGGSYNEQFF,TGTGCCAGCAGTTCTCAAGGGGGCTCCTACAATGAGCAGTTCTTC
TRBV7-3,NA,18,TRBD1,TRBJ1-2,CASSSIQGARTGTYGYTF,TGTGCCAGCAGCTCCATACAGGGGGCTAGAACGGGTACCTATGGCTACACCTTC
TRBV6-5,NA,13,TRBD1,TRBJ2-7,CASSSTGGYEQYF,TGTGCCAGCAGTTCTACAGGGGGATACGAGCAGTACTTC
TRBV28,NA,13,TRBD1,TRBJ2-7,CASNGGQGYEQYF,TGTGCCAGCAACGGAGGACAGGGGTACGAGCAGTACTTC
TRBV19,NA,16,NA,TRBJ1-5,CASSSPPGGSRQPQHF,TGTGCCAGTAGTTCCCCCCCAGGCGGGAGCCGACAGCCCCAGCATTTT
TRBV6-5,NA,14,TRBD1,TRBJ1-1,CASSDRGWNTEAFF,TGTGCCAGCAGCGACAGGGGGTGGAACACTGAAGCTTTCTTT
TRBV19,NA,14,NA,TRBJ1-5,CASSETTSGGPQHF,TGTGCCAGTAGTGAAACGACGTCGGGGGGACCCCAGCATTTT
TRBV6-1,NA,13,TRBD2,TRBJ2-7,CASNGGTTYEQYF,TGTGCCAGTAACGGGGGGACCACCTACGAGCAGTACTTC
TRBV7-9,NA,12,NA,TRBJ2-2,CASSRDGLELFF,TGTGCCAGCAGCCGGGACGGTCTGGAGCTGTTTTTT
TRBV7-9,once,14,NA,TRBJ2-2,CATLEGPNTGELFF,TGTGCGACCCTCGAGGGGCCGAACACCGGGGAGCTGTTTTTT
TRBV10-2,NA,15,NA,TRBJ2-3,CASRQQAAGTDTQYF,TGCGCCAGCAGACAACAGGCCGCGGGCACAGATACGCAGTATTTT
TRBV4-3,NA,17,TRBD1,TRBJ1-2,CASSQDRGTGGVYGYTF,TGCGCCAGCAGCCAAGACCGCGGGACAGGGGGCGTCTATGGCTACACCTTC
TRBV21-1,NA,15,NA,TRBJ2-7,CASSKGGRQSYEQYF,TGTGCCAGCAGCAAAGGGGGACGGCAGTCCTACGAGCAGTACTTC